This T cell receptor (beta chain) is drawn from a study of cytomegalovirus exposure and HLA in healthy donors. V dropped 5 bases and J dropped 3 bases, with 10 bases sitting between them. The CDR3 is 13 residues long. Germline-derived CDR1 and CDR2 are KGHSH and LQKENI. The study ran its PCR with 60 Vbeta and 13 Jbeta primers. The data were produced by immunoSEQ multiplex PCR, yet TCRdb's version contains in-frame clones alone and is incomplete. This table holds 130,000 to 150,000 clones, around 79% found once. Concerning this clone itself: No antigen is known for it.

Study findings and constraints: The number of N-insertions in an Asian-associated ancestry cluster was reportedly below the roughly 700-donor mean in a later analysis. Several V segments, TRBV6-2 and TRBV6-3 among them, could not be told apart and were dropped. One cluster of highly shared sequence variants probably arose as a sequencing artifact.

The receptor was isolated from a man between 40 and 49 years old in good health and CMV-seropositive. The sequenced sample was PBMCs. The chain couples TRBV18 to TRBJ1-2; weak D call: TRBD1 (5 bases). CDR3 sequence (DNA): TGTGCCAGCTCAGTAGACAGAGACTATGGCTACACCTTC. Translation gives CASSVDRDYGYTF.